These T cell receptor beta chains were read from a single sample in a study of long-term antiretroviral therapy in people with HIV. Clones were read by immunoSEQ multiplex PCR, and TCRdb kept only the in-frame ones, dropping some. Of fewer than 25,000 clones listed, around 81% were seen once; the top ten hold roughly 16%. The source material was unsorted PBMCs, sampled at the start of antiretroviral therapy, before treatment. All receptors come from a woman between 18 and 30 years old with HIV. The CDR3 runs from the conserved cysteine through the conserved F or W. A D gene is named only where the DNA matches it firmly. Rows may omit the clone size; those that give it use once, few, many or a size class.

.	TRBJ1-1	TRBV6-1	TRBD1	TGTGCCAGCACCGTTGGGACAGGGGAGACTGAAGCTTTCTTT	CASTVGTGETEAFF
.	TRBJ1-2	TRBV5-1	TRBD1	TGCGCCAGCAGCTGGGCCGGGACAGGCGACACCTTC	CASSWAGTGDTF
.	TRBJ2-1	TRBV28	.	TGTGCCAGCAGTCTAGTGTACGAGCAGTTCTTC	CASSLVYEQFF
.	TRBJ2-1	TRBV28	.	TGTGCCAGCAGTTTTACGGTCAATGAGCAGTTCTTC	CASSFTVNEQFF
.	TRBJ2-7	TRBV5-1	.	TGCGCCAGCAGCTCTGTGAGCTCCTACGAGCAGTACTTC	CASSSVSSYEQYF
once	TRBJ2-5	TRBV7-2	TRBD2	TGTGCCAGCAGCTTGGCCTGGCGGGAGCTTTTGAGAGAGACCCAGTACTTC	CASSLAWRELLRETQYF
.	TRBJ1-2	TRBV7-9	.	TGTGCCAGCAGCGGTCAGACAGCGTACTATGGCTACACCTTC	CASSGQTAYYGYTF
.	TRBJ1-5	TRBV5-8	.	TGTGCCAGCAGCGTCCAGGGGTATAGCAATCAGCCCCAGCATTTT	CASSVQGYSNQPQHF
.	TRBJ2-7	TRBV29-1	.	TGCAGCGTTGTGGAGGGGACGCCTGCCGAGCAGTACTTC	CSVVEGTPAEQYF
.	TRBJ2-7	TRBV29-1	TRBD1	TGCAGCGTTGGGACAGGGCCCTCCGAGCAGTACTTC	CSVGTGPSEQYF
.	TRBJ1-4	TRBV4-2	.	TGTGCCAGCAGCCAAGTGAGTCCAGGAAAACTGTTTTTT	CASSQVSPGKLFF
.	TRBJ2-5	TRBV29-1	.	TGCAGCGTTGACTCAGGGGCCAACCAAGGGACCCAGTACTTC	CSVDSGANQGTQYF
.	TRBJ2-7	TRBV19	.	TGTGCCACCCAAAGGGGGACTTCGGGGTTCGACGAGCAGTACTTC	CATQRGTSGFDEQYF
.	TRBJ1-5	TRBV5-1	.	TGCGCCAGCAGCCGCGAGGGGGAGGATCAGCCCCAGCATTTT	CASSREGEDQPQHF
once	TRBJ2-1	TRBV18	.	TGTGCCAGCTTAGACCTAGGATCCTACAATGAGCAGTTCTTC	CASLDLGSYNEQFF
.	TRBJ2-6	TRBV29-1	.	TGCAGCGTGGACAGTTCCTCTGGGGCCAACGTCCTGACTTTC	CSVDSSSGANVLTF
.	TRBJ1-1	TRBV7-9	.	TGTGCCAGCAGCTTAGGTCACGGCGGGGGGAACACTGAAGCTTTCTTT	CASSLGHGGGNTEAFF
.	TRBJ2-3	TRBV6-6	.	TGTGCCAGCAGTTTGACTGGGGATACGCAGTATTTT	CASSLTGDTQYF
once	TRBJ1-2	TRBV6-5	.	TGTGCCAGCACCATCGGGGGTGGCTACACCTTC	CASTIGGGYTF
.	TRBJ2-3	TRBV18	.	TGTGCCAGCTCCCGTGAGGCAGCTAGCACAGATACGCAGTATTTT	CASSREAASTDTQYF
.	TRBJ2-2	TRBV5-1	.	TGCGCCAGCAGCCAGTCCGAACCTGACACCGGGGAGCTGTTTTTT	CASSQSEPDTGELFF
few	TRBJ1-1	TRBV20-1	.	TGCAGTGCTAGTCCGAACACTGAAGCTTTCTTT	CSASPNTEAFF
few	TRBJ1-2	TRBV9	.	TGTGCCAGCAGCGAAAACCCCGTGGGGCGTAACTATGGCTACACCTTC	CASSENPVGRNYGYTF
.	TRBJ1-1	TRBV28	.	TGTGCCAGCAGTTCATCAGCGGTCGGGTACACTGAAGCTTTCTTT	CASSSSAVGYTEAFF
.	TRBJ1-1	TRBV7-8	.	TGTGCCAGCAGCTTAGCCGGGACCCACACTGAAGCTTTCTTT	CASSLAGTHTEAFF
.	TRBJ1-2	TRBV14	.	TGTGCCAGCAGCCAAGGAACAGGGAACTACTATGGCTACACCTTC	CASSQGTGNYYGYTF
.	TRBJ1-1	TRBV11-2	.	TGTGCCAGCAGCTTAGATCAGGACGGGGCTGAAGCTTTCTTT	CASSLDQDGAEAFF
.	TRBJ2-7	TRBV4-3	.	TGCGCCAGCAGCCAAGAACGGGCCGCCTACGAGCAGTACTTC	CASSQERAAYEQYF